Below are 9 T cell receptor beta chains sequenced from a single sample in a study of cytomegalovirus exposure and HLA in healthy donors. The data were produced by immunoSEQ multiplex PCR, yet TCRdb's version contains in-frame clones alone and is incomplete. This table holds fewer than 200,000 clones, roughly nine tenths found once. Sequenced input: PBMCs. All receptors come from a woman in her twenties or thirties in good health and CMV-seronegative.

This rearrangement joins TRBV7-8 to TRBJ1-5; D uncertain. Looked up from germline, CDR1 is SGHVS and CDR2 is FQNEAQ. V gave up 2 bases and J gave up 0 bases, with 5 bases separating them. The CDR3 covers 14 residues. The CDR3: CASSLKGSNQPQHF. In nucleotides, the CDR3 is TGTGCCAGCAGCTTAAAGGGTAGCAATCAGCCCCAGCATTTT. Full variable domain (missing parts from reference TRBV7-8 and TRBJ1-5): GAGVSQSPRYKVAKRGQDVALRCDPISGHVSLFWYQQALGQGPEFLTYFQNEAQLDKSGLPSDRFFAERPEGSVSTLKIQRTQQEDSAVYLCASSLKGSNQPQHFGDGTRLSIL.

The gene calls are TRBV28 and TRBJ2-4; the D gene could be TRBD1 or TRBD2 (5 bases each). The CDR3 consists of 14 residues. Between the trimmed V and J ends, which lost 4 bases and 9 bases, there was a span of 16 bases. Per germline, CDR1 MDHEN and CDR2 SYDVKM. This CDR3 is CASSSDTLRGIQYF. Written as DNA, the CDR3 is TGTGCCAGCAGTTCGGACACCCTGAGGGGCATTCAGTACTTC.

In DNA form, the CDR3 reads TGTGCCACCAGCAGAAGGACAGGCCCTCTGAAAATGGAGACCCAGTACTTC. It yields the protein CATSRRTGPLKMETQYF. The chain employs TRBV15 and TRBJ2-5, with 7 bases matching TRBD1. V lost 2 bases and J lost 5; bases outside the gene matches: 14. Germline V gives CDR1 LNHNV, CDR2 YYDKDF (reference sequence). CDR3 length: 17 amino acids.

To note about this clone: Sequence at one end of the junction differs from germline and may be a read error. Written as DNA, the CDR3 is TGTGCCAGCAGCTTGGAGGCAACCGTGCTTCACTTC. Its protein is CASSLEATVLHF. V and J are TRBV5-5 and TRBJ2-7, with unresolved D. This CDR3 contains 12 residues. The germline V gene has CDR1 SGHKS and CDR2 YYEKEE (reference sequence).

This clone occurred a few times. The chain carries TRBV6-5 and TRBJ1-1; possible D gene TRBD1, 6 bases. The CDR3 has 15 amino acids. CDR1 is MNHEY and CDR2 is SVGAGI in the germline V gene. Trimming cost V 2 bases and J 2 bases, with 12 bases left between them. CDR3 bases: TGTGCCAGCAGTTACGAGGGGGGACCCAACACTGAAGCTTTCTTT. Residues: CASSYEGGPNTEAFF.

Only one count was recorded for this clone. The CDR3 bases are TGTGCCAGCAGTTTAAGGGCTCACGGGGAGCTGTTTTTT. This gives the protein CASSLRAHGELFF. The V call is TRBV27, the J call TRBJ2-2, with no clear D. The CDR3 contains 13 residues. CDR1 and CDR2 (germline): MNHEY, SMNVEV (reference sequence). Trimming left V 2 bases short and J 7 bases short, with 8 bases between.

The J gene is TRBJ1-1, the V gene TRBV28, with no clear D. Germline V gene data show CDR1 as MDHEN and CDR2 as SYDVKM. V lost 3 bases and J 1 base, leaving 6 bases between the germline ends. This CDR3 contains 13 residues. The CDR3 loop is CASSFSPNTEAFF. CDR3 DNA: TGTGCCAGCAGTTTCAGCCCGAACACTGAAGCTTTCTTT. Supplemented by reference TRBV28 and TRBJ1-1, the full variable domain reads DVKVTQSSRYLVKRTGEKVFLECVQDMDHENMFWYRQDPGLGLRLIYFSYDVKMKEKGDIPEGYSVSREKKERFSLILESASTNQTSMYLCASSFSPNTEAFFGQGTRLTVV.

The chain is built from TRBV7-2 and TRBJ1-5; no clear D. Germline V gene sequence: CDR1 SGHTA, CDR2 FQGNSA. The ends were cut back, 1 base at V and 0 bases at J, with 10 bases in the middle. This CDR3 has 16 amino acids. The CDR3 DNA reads TGTGCCAGCAGCTTAGGTACAGCTAATAGCAATCAGCCCCAGCATTTT. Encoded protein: CASSLGTANSNQPQHF.

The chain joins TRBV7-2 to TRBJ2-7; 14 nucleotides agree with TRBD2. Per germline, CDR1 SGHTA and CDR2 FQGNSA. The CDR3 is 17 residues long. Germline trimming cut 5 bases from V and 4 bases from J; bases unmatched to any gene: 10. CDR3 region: CASSIQGTSGSPYEQYF. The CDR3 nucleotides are TGTGCCAGCAGCATACAAGGGACTAGCGGGAGTCCGTACGAGCAGTACTTC.